These 14 T cell receptor beta chains share one sample of origin, sequenced in a study of T-cell memory formation after mild COVID-19. TCRdb re-analysed the 5' RACE reads in MiXCR, keeping a single row per CDR3 protein. The sample contains 150,000 to 200,000 distinct CDR3 sequences, approximately 16% of which appear only once. Specimen: PBMCs or a T cell subset sorted from them (not recorded which). The source of these receptors is an adult woman who had mild COVID-19 (a few samples of this study predate the infection). Cell type and time point are not known.

The V gene is TRBV18, the J gene TRBJ1-6; no definite D call. The germline V gene has CDR1 KGHSH and CDR2 LQKENI. The V gene lost 3 bases and the J gene lost 6 bases, with 9 bases spanning the gap. CDR3 length: 14 amino acids. CDR3 nucleotides: TGTGCCAGCTCACCGGAAAAATCTAATTCACCCCTCCACTTT. Translation: CASSPEKSNSPLHF.

This chain links TRBV19 with TRBJ2-1; D is possibly TRBD1 or TRBD2 (5 bases each). The CDR3 totals 12 residues. V was cut by 10 bases and J by 5 bases, with 12 bases left in between. Germline CDR1 reads LNHDA; CDR2 reads SQIVND (reference sequence). The CDR3 DNA is TGTGCCACCGGGACCCTGAACAATGAGCAGTTCTTC. It codes for CATGTLNNEQFF.

This clonotype was found many times. The gene calls are TRBV7-8 and TRBJ1-1; TRBD1 matches 7 bases. The J segment lost 0 bases and the V segment lost 1 base, leaving 5 bases of the junction unmatched. The CDR3 is 16 residues long. CDR1 and CDR2 from the germline V gene are SGHVS and FQNEAQ. The CDR3 protein is CASSLGQGLMNTEAFF. The CDR3 coding sequence is TGTGCCAGCAGCTTAGGACAGGGCCTAATGAACACTGAAGCTTTCTTT. The full variable domain, completed using reference TRBV7-8 and TRBJ1-1, is GAGVSQSPRYKVAKRGQDVALRCDPISGHVSLFWYQQALGQGPEFLTYFQNEAQLDKSGLPSDRFFAERPEGSVSTLKIQRTQQEDSAVYLCASSLGQGLMNTEAFFGQGTRLTVV.

J is TRBJ2-3 and V is TRBV7-2; no reliable D call. There are 13 residues in the CDR3. Germline V lookup: CDR1 SGHTA, CDR2 FQGNSA. Trimming removed 5 bases from V and 9 bases from J, with 15 bases in between. The CDR3 DNA reads TGTGCCAGCAGCCCCAGCGTTCCGCCCACGCAGTATTTT. Translated, it gives CASSPSVPPTQYF.

V and J are TRBV29-1 and TRBJ2-2; a possible D gene is TRBD2 (5 bases). Germline loops: CDR1 SQVTM, CDR2 ANQGSEA. The CDR3 totals 14 residues. V lost 4 bases and J 0 bases, leaving 9 bases between the germline ends. CDR3 bases: TGCAGCGTTGGGCGGGTCGCGAACACCGGGGAGCTGTTTTTT. It encodes CSVGRVANTGELFF.

The chain uses TRBV20-1 and TRBJ2-5; 7 nucleotides line up with TRBD1. The better agreement between TRBJ2-7 and the DNA end casts doubt on the J call. The germline V gene has CDR1 DFQATT and CDR2 SNEGSKA (reference sequence). This CDR3 comprises 14 residues. CDR3 sequence: CSAGRTGAWDEQYF. CDR3 DNA sequence: TGCAGTGCTGGCAGGACAGGCGCCTGGGACGAGCAGTACTTC.

This clonotype was detected only a few times. DNA of the CDR3: TGTGCCAGCAGCCACGGGTGGACCGGGGAGCTGTTTTTT. Its protein is CASSHGWTGELFF. The V gene is TRBV3-1, the J gene TRBJ2-2, with no clear D. The germline CDR1 and CDR2 sequences are LGHDT and YNNKEL (reference sequence). This CDR3 region has 13 residues. V lost 3 bases and J 5 bases, leaving 7 bases between the germline ends.

This clonotype was observed a few times. The J gene is TRBJ1-4, the V gene TRBV5-1, with a weak D call TRBD1 (6 bases). The germline CDR1 and CDR2 sequences are SGHRS and YFSETQ. The CDR3 length is 18 residues. V lost 4 bases to trimming and J lost 3 bases, with 22 bases between them. This CDR3 reads CASSRADFGQPANEKLFF. CDR3 coding DNA: TGCGCCAGCAGCAGGGCTGACTTCGGACAGCCAGCTAATGAAAAACTGTTTTTT.

This chain connects TRBV2 to TRBJ1-1; D is undetermined. This CDR3 region has 16 residues. V was clipped by 0 bases and J by 4 bases, with 15 bases between them. From germline, CDR1 is SNHLY and CDR2 FYNNEI. CDR3 region: CASSEALRALSTEAFF. The CDR3, as DNA: TGTGCCAGCAGTGAAGCGCTTAGGGCGCTGAGCACTGAAGCTTTCTTT.

This clonotype was seen a few times. The V call is TRBV5-8, the J call TRBJ2-7; 7 nucleotides line up with TRBD1. After removal of 4 bases from V and 5 bases from J, the junction contained 12 bases not matched to a gene. This CDR3 has 15 residues. From germline, CDR1 is SGHTS and CDR2 YDEGEE. The CDR3 bases are TGTGCCAGCAGCCGGTTCGGGGACAGTTCCAACGAGCAGTACTTC. Its protein is CASSRFGDSSNEQYF. The complete variable domain, with remaining parts taken from reference TRBV5-8 and TRBJ2-7, reads EAGVTQSPTHLIKTRGQQATLRCSPISGHTSVYWYQQALGLGLQFLLWYDEGEERNRGNFPPRFSGRQFPNYSSELNVNALELEDSALYLCASSRFGDSSNEQYFGPGTRLTVT.

This clonotype was detected a few times. The chain links TRBV27 to TRBJ2-5; no firm D call. The CDR3 has 16 residues. Germline lookup yields CDR1 MNHEY and CDR2 SMNVEV (reference sequence). V was trimmed by 0 bases and J by 0 bases, leaving 11 bases between them. CDR3 loop: CASSLSVSGDQETQYF. CDR3 DNA sequence: TGTGCCAGCAGTTTATCTGTCAGTGGGGACCAAGAGACCCAGTACTTC.

The gene calls are TRBV5-1 and TRBJ2-5; D may correspond to TRBD1 or TRBD2 (5 bases each). V lost 3 bases and J lost 1, with 7 bases in between. Germline lookup yields CDR1 SGHRS and CDR2 YFSETQ. This CDR3 has 13 residues. The CDR3 DNA reads as TGCGCCAGCAGCTCGGGGACCCAAGAGACCCAGTACTTC. Its protein is CASSSGTQETQYF.

The chain recombines TRBV29-1 with TRBJ1-1; D gene uncertain. Germline CDR1 and CDR2: SQVTM and ANQGSEA. The CDR3 contains 11 residues. V was cut by 4 bases and J by 7 bases, with 10 bases left in between. In nucleotides, the CDR3 is TGCAGCGTTGTACCCGGCAGTGAAGCTTTCTTT. This encodes CSVVPGSEAFF.

V and J are TRBV3-1 and TRBJ2-1; a possible D gene is TRBD2 (5 bases). The CDR3 has 18 residues. CDR1 is LGHDT, CDR2 YNNKEL, per germline (reference sequence). The V end was cut by 4 bases, the J end by 7 bases, with 26 bases between. CDR3 sequence: CASSPYGKGPSRDNEQFF. For the CDR3, the DNA is TGTGCCAGCAGCCCATACGGGAAGGGCCCGTCACGGGATAATGAGCAGTTCTTC.